What follows describes a single T cell receptor (beta chain). No antigen is known for it. This entry comes from a study of CD8+ T cells in alopecia areata. The study's findings and limits: Among the cells sequenced in scalp samples are also the resident alphabeta T cells of normal skin. Many of the expanded lesional clones endured in scalp and blood while on tofacitinib.

Extraction of RNA preceded its reverse transcription into cDNA, which served as the sequencing template. Repertoires were generated with immunoSEQ multiplex PCR, while TCRdb's copy carries only in-frame clones and drops some. Of approximately 280,000 clones in the sample, about 62% are singletons; the top ten hold 1.8%. Treatment reported: oral pan-JAK inhibitor, 5-10 mg twice daily. This CDR3 comprises 17 residues. Germline V gene sequence: CDR1 MGHRA, CDR2 YSYEKL. Trimming took 1 base from V and 5 from J, leaving 18 bases between them. The sequence was collected from a human donor with alopecia areata. Here the sequenced sample was CD4+ T cells sorted from blood, taken at week 24, from a patient treated with tofacitinib. The chain combines TRBV4-1 with TRBJ1-5, with D hard to call. The CDR3 coding sequence is TGCGCCAGCAGCCAAGGAGCCCGCGGCAGGTCGGATCAGCCCCAGCATTTT. Translation: CASSQGARGRSDQPQHF.